This T cell receptor (beta chain) was recovered during a study of T cells in women clearing cervical HPV infection. In the study overall: Cases were women with histologically confirmed HPV16-related CIN3 or worse, including 2 invasive cancers. For cases, blood was sampled a median approximately 150 days after lesion detection, interquartile range roughly 80 to 200 days. Study-wide findings and caveats: TRBV6-7 relative abundance averaged 0.11% in cases and about 0.15% in controls.

CDR3 length: 15 residues. Germline V lookup: CDR1 LNHDA, CDR2 SQIVND (reference sequence). J was trimmed by 4 bases and V by 6 bases; bases with no gene match: 9. On this clone: Antigen unknown. The CDR3 extends 3 residues past the end of the read, so its final part is completed from the germline J gene. This same CDR3 is encoded by further DNA sequences in the sample.

Some clones are missing from TCRdb's copy, which holds only in-frame ones; the method was immunoSEQ multiplex PCR. This sample's table has some 46,000 clones. HPV was found by MY09/MY11 PCR and dot-blot genotyping. The receptor was derived from a woman between 18 and 70 years old with a cervical HPV16 infection that either progressed to CIN3+ or cleared (not recorded which). J is TRBJ1-3 and V is TRBV19; 7 bases fit TRBD1. Sequencing input: blood buffy coat. CDR3 DNA (partial): TGTGCCAGTAGAAGAACAGGGGCGGCGGGAAACACC. It is translated as CASRRTGAAGNT. The whole CDR3 is CASRRTGAAGNTIYF. Based on the CDR3 plus reference TRBV19 and TRBJ1-3, the full variable domain is DGGITQSPKYLFRKEGQNVTLSCEQNLNHDAMYWYRQDPGQGLRLIYYSQIVNDFQKGDIAEGYSVSREKKESFPLTVTSAQKNPTAFYLCASRRTGAAGNTIYFGEGSWLTVV.